The 14 T cell receptor beta chains reported below all come from one sample, sequenced in a study of breast tumors, draining lymph nodes, adjacent tissues. TCRdb independently ran MiXCR on the multiplex PCR reads; one entry per CDR3 protein. Among 11,000 to 15,000 distinct CDR3 sequences, around three fifths were seen once, and the ten largest hold 30%. The source material was tumor-adjacent breast tissue. Source of these receptors: a female donor with breast cancer. Some clones in this sample may be carry-over from other donors' samples.

This clonotype was counted once. The chain links TRBV7-9 to TRBJ2-5; 7 bases line up with TRBD2. The junction had 13 bases not matched to a gene; V was cut back by 5 bases and J by 1 base. In germline, CDR1 is SEHNR, CDR2 FQNEAQ (reference sequence). The CDR3 covers 17 residues. The CDR3 sequence: CASSPSSGTKTQETQYF. CDR3 bases: TGTGCCAGCAGCCCTTCCTCCGGGACTAAGACCCAAGAGACCCAGTACTTC.

This clonotype was seen once. The J gene is TRBJ1-2, the V gene TRBV20-1, with unresolved D. Trimming left V 2 bases short and J 8 bases short, with 9 bases between. CDR1 and CDR2 (germline): DFQATT, SNEGSKA (reference sequence). The CDR3 sequence is 11 residues long. CDR3 amino acids: CSARPITGYTF. The CDR3 DNA reads as TGCAGTGCTAGACCAATCACGGGCTACACCTTC.

This clonotype is medium-sized within its sample. The chain has TRBV20-1 and TRBJ2-3; 8 positions match TRBD1. With 5 bases clipped from V and 7 bases from J, the junction kept 14 bases outside the gene matches. This CDR3 has 15 amino acids. Germline V gene data show CDR1 as DFQATT and CDR2 as SNEGSKA (reference sequence). The CDR3 is CSAPSAGGAKNTQYF. CDR3 DNA: TGCAGTGCTCCGAGTGCAGGGGGCGCAAAGAATACGCAGTATTTT.

This clonotype was counted a single time. This sequence joins TRBV20-1 and TRBJ2-3, with 11 bases fitting TRBD2. Germline lookup yields CDR1 DFQATT and CDR2 SNEGSKA (reference sequence). CDR3 length: 14 residues. Trimming at V came to 5 bases and at J to 1 base, leaving 2 bases not matched to a gene. Here the CDR3 reads CSAALAGGTDTQYF. The CDR3 DNA reads TGCAGTGCTGCACTAGCGGGAGGCACAGATACGCAGTATTTT.

The chain couples TRBV9 to TRBJ1-2, with 11 bases that match TRBD1. The germline V gene has CDR1 SGDLS and CDR2 YYNGEE. The CDR3 is 15 amino acids. The junction had 6 bases not matched to a gene; V was cut back by 4 bases and J by 4 bases. CDR3 DNA sequence: TGTGCCAGCAGCTCAGAAGGGACAGGGGGCTATGGCTACACCTTC. Translating gives CASSSEGTGGYGYTF. The full variable domain, in which reference TRBV9 and TRBJ1-2 provide the parts outside the CDR3, is DSGVTQTPKHLITATGQRVTLRCSPRSGDLSVYWYQQSLDQGLQFLIQYYNGEERAKGNILERFSAQQFPDLHSELNLSSLELGDSALYFCASSSEGTGGYGYTFGSGTRLTVV.

The rearrangement joins TRBV5-4 to TRBJ2-2, with TRBD2 matching 13 bases. This CDR3 has 16 residues. The V gene end was trimmed by 4 bases and the J gene end by 7 bases; junction bases not matched to a gene: 7. In germline, CDR1 is SGHNT, CDR2 YYREEE (reference sequence). The CDR3 region has the DNA TGTGCCAGCAGCATGGGACTAGCGGGGATTATCGGGGAGCTGTTTTTT. Amino acids: CASSMGLAGIIGELFF.

The gene calls are TRBV7-9 and TRBJ2-7; 13 positions match TRBD2. CDR1 SEHNR and CDR2 FQNEAQ come from the germline V gene (reference sequence). V shed 4 bases and J 3 bases; nucleotides not matched to a gene: 3. This CDR3 is built from 15 residues. The CDR3 loop is CASSSGLAGDYEQYF. CDR3 bases: TGTGCCAGCAGCTCCGGACTAGCGGGGGACTACGAGCAGTACTTC.

This clonotype was detected ten times or more. The chain uses TRBV11-3 and TRBJ2-1, with TRBD1 matching over 9 bases. Germline-derived CDR1 and CDR2 are SGHNT and YENEEA. V shed 0 bases and J 1 base; nucleotides not matched to a gene: 1. This CDR3 has 16 residues. This chain's CDR3 is CASSLDGTGSYNEQFF. In DNA form, the CDR3 reads TGTGCCAGCAGCTTAGATGGGACAGGGTCCTACAATGAGCAGTTCTTC.

This clonotype was counted many times. The V call is TRBV6-6, the J call TRBJ1-2; possibly TRBD1 for D (5 bases). The CDR3 is 16 residues long. In germline, CDR1 is MNHNY, CDR2 SVGAGI (reference sequence). Trimming took 5 bases from V and 4 from J, leaving 20 bases between them. The CDR3: CASSHLTGVGSYGYTF. The CDR3 DNA sequence: TGTGCCAGCAGTCACCTCACGGGGGTCGGGAGCTATGGCTACACCTTC.

The chain has TRBV5-1 and TRBJ2-3; 8 bases fit TRBD2. V trimming: 2 bases; J trimming: 3 bases; junction bases outside the gene matches: 2. Germline CDR1 SGHRS, CDR2 YFSETQ. The length of the CDR3 is 14 residues. This chain's CDR3 is CASSFSGGTDTQYF. CDR3 coding DNA: TGCGCCAGCAGCTTTTCGGGAGGGACAGATACGCAGTATTTT.

Many counts were recorded for this clonotype. A much larger clonotype is one base distant, so this may be a read error. The CDR3 coding sequence is TGCAGTGCTAGAGATATACGGCGGGTCGCCACAGATACGCAGTATTTT. It encodes CSARDIRRVATDTQYF. The chain employs TRBV20-1 and TRBJ2-3; maybe TRBD2 (5 bases). CDR1 DFQATT and CDR2 SNEGSKA come from the germline V gene (reference sequence). The CDR3 consists of 16 residues. Trimming took off 0 bases at V and 2 bases at J, with 15 bases between the two ends.

Relative to its sample, this clonotype is medium-sized. V is TRBV12-3 or TRBV12-4 and J is TRBJ1-5; D is unresolved. The CDR3 totals 12 residues. The V and J ends lost 7 bases and 5 bases respectively, with 9 bases between them. Here the CDR3 reads CASTDRHQPQHF. CDR3 nucleotides: TGTGCCAGCACCGACCGTCATCAGCCCCAGCATTTT.

This clonotype was recorded at least ten times. CDR3 amino acids: CASSLGQAYSGANVLTF. The CDR3, as DNA: TGCGCCAGCAGCTTGGGGCAGGCGTACTCTGGGGCCAACGTCCTGACTTTC. This chain joins TRBV5-1 and TRBJ2-6; no clear D gene. Trimming left V 0 bases short and J 0 bases short, with 10 bases between. Germline values: CDR1 SGHRS, CDR2 YFSETQ. The CDR3 sequence is 17 residues long. The variable domain in full, with the rest retrieved from reference TRBV5-1 and TRBJ2-6, is KAGVTQTPRYLIKTRGQQVTLSCSPISGHRSVSWYQQTPGQGLQFLFEYFSETQRNKGNFPGRFSGRQFSNSRSEMNVSTLELGDSALYLCASSLGQAYSGANVLTFGAGSRLTVL.

V gene TRBV4-1 combines with J gene TRBJ1-5; tentative D call: TRBD1 (5 bases). V gave up 0 bases and J gave up 7 bases, with 16 bases separating them. CDR3 size: 16 residues. Germline V gene sequence: CDR1 MGHRA, CDR2 YSYEKL. The CDR3 region is CASSQEGTGVGQPQHF. The CDR3 coding sequence is TGCGCCAGCAGCCAAGAGGGTACGGGGGTAGGGCAGCCCCAGCATTTT.